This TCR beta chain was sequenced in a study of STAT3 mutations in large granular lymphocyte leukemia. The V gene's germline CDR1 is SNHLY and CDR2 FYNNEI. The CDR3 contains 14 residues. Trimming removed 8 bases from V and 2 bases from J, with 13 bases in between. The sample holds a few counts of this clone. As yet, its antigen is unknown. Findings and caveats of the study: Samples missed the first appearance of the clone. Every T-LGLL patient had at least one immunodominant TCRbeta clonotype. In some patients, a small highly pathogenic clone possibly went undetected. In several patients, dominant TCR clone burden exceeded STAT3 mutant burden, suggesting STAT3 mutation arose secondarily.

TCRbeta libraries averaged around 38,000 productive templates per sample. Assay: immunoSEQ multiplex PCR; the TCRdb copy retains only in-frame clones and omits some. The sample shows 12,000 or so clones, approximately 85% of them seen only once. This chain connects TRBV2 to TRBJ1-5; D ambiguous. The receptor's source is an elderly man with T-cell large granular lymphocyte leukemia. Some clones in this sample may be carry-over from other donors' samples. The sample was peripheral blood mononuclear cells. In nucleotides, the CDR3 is TGTGCCAGCCTCGAGAGGGTAGGCAATCAGCCCCAGCATTTT. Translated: CASLERVGNQPQHF. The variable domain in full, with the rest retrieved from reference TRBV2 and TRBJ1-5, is EPEVTQTPSHQVTQMGQEVILRCVPISNHLYFYWYRQILGQKVEFLVSFYNNEISEKSEIFDDQFSVERPDGSNFTLKIRSTKLEDSAMYFCASLERVGNQPQHFGDGTRLSIL.